Here is one TCR beta chain with its context. The data stem from a study of technical replicates of blood from several donors. This table comes from immunoSEQ multiplex PCR, and its TCRdb copy is limited to in-frame clones, with some not included. Among 95,000 or so clones listed, about 95% were seen once. The junction had 13 bases not matched to a gene; V was cut back by 1 base and J by 5 bases. The length of the CDR3 is 17 residues. CDR1 and CDR2 (germline): MDHEN, SYDVKM. The clonotype originates from a human donor in good health. This chain uses TRBV28 with TRBJ1-1; 7 bases fit TRBD1. Material: T cells isolated from PBMCs. CDR3 in amino acids: CASSLYNGLQGRTEAFF. The CDR3, as DNA: TGTGCCAGCAGTTTATATAACGGTTTACAGGGGAGGACTGAAGCTTTCTTT.